Presented here are 12 T cell receptor beta chains from one specimen sequenced in a study of T cells in Graves' hyperthyroidism and ophthalmopathy. TCR beta CDR3 region amplification was performed from RNA transcripts. The TCR CDR3 first-round RT-PCR relied on the HTBI primer set. Each CDR3 protein is one row after TCRdb ran MiXCR on the multiplex PCR reads. This table has around 440,000 distinct CDR3 sequences, approximately 14% appearing once. Specimen: blood. The receptors here all came from a woman aged 18-29 years with Graves' hyperthyroidism.

Ten or more counts support this clonotype. V gene TRBV3-1 combines with J gene TRBJ2-5; D gene uncertain. This CDR3 region has 11 residues. Per the germline V gene, CDR1 is LGHDT and CDR2 is YNNKEL (reference sequence). V was trimmed by 4 bases and J by 9 bases, leaving 9 bases between them. The DNA for the CDR3 is TGTGCCAGCAGCCGCCAGGTAGCCCAGTACTTC. This encodes CASSRQVAQYF.

This clonotype was seen many times. J is TRBJ2-3 and V is TRBV7-9; 11 bases are shared with TRBD2. The CDR3 contains 16 residues. The germline V gene has CDR1 SEHNR and CDR2 FQNEAQ (reference sequence). V shed 5 bases and J 3 bases; nucleotides not matched to a gene: 7. CDR3 DNA sequence: TGTGCCAGCAGCGGACCGACTAGCGGGGAGACAGATACGCAGTATTTT. This encodes CASSGPTSGETDTQYF.

This clonotype occurred a few times. The CDR3 DNA reads as TGTGCCAGCAGTTTCCGGACAGGGTCAACGTCGACAGAGACCCAGTACTTC. Protein sequence: CASSFRTGSTSTETQYF. The genes are TRBV12-3 or TRBV12-4 and TRBJ2-5; 8 positions agree with TRBD1. V was clipped by 3 bases and J by 4 bases; unmatched bases: 13. The CDR3 consists of 17 residues.

This chain connects TRBV9 to TRBJ1-1, with TRBD1 as a possible D gene (5 bases). CDR1 SGDLS and CDR2 YYNGEE come from the germline V gene. Trimming left V 3 bases short and J 4 bases short, with 16 bases between. The CDR3 extends over 15 amino acids. The chain's CDR3 is CASSAENSGTTEAFF. The CDR3, as DNA: TGTGCCAGCAGCGCCGAAAACTCGGGGACCACTGAAGCTTTCTTT.

This clonotype has a count of ten or more. CDR3 amino acids: CASSLGRGETYEQYF. CDR3 bases: TGTGCCAGCAGCTTAGGTCGGGGGGAAACCTACGAGCAGTACTTC. The chain couples TRBV7-8 to TRBJ2-7; TRBD2 matches at 7 bases. The CDR3 sequence is 15 residues long. With 1 base clipped from V and 2 bases from J, the junction kept 5 bases outside the gene matches. CDR1 SGHVS and CDR2 FQNEAQ come from the germline V gene.

The chain joins TRBV3-1 to TRBJ2-3; D is perhaps TRBD1 or TRBD2 (5 bases each). This CDR3 has 12 amino acids. V gave up 0 bases and J gave up 14 bases, with 12 bases separating them. From germline, CDR1 is LGHDT and CDR2 YNNKEL (reference sequence). CDR3 region: CASSQDHSGPYF. As DNA, the CDR3 is TGTGCCAGCAGCCAAGACCACTCGGGGCCGTATTTT.

V gene TRBV20-1 combines with J gene TRBJ1-4; tentatively, D is TRBD1 (5 bases). Germline CDR1 and CDR2: DFQATT and SNEGSKA (reference sequence). CDR3 length: 13 amino acids. Trimming left V 3 bases short and J 7 bases short, with 12 bases between. The CDR3 DNA follows: TGCAGTGCTAGGACATTTACAGGTGAAAAACTGTTTTTT. Translated: CSARTFTGEKLFF.

This clonotype was counted ten times or more. The J gene is TRBJ1-2, the V gene TRBV12-5; D uncertain. There are 14 residues in the CDR3. V was trimmed by 6 bases and J by 4 bases, leaving 15 bases between them. Germline values: CDR1 LGHNT, CDR2 FRNRAP. The CDR3 bases are TGTGCTAGTGGCAACCGGGCGACGTCCTATGGCTACACCTTC. Its translation is CASGNRATSYGYTF.

This clonotype was observed many times. The junction does not match germline at one end; this may be a read error. The chain links TRBV5-1 to TRBJ2-1; D unclear. The CDR3 has 11 amino acids. Per the germline V gene, CDR1 is SGHRS and CDR2 is YFSETQ. The CDR3 region has the DNA TGTGCCAGCAGCTTAGTGGGGGAGCAGTTCTTC. It yields the protein CASSLVGEQFF.

The table lists this clonotype with many counts. The V call is TRBV5-1, the J call TRBJ2-5; tentatively, D is TRBD1 (5 bases). Germline V gene data show CDR1 as SGHRS and CDR2 as YFSETQ. CDR3 size: 15 residues. V was clipped by 0 bases and J by 5 bases, with 14 bases between them. Here the CDR3 DNA reads TGCGCCAGCAGCTTGGAATTTCAGGGCTGGGAGACCCAGTACTTC. This encodes CASSLEFQGWETQYF.

The V call is TRBV5-1, the J call TRBJ2-3; D assignment may be TRBD1 or TRBD2 (5 bases each). This CDR3 is 15 amino acids long. Germline lookup yields CDR1 SGHRS and CDR2 YFSETQ. Trimming removed 2 bases at V and 8 bases at J, with 18 bases between. The CDR3 region is CASSLTARGPSTQYF. In nucleotides, the CDR3 is TGCGCCAGCAGCTTAACGGCGAGGGGCCCTTCTACGCAGTATTTT.

The sample holds many counts of this clonotype. The DNA for the CDR3 is TGCGCCAGCAGCGCTCGGACAGGCAGAAATTCACCCCTCCACTTT. As protein: CASSARTGRNSPLHF. The rearrangement joins TRBV5-1 to TRBJ1-6; 7 bases are shared with TRBD1. V lost 4 bases to trimming and J lost 7 bases; unmatched junction nucleotides: 8. The CDR3 length is 15 residues. Germline CDR1 and CDR2: SGHRS and YFSETQ.